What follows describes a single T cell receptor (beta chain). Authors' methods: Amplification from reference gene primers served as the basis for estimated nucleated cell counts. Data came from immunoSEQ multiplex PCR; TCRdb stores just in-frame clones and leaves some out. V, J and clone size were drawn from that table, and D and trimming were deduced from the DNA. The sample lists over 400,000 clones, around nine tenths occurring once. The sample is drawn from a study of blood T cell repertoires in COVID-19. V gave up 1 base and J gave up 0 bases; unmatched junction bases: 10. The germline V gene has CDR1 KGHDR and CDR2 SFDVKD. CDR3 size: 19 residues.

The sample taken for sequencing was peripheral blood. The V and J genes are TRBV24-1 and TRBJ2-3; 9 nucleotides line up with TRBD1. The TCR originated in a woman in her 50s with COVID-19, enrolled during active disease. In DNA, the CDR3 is TGTGCCACCAGTGATTTAGGGGACAGGGCCCCCTTTAGCACAGATACGCAGTATTTT. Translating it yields CATSDLGDRAPFSTDTQYF.